What follows describes a single TCR beta chain. Its cognate antigen is unknown. The assay was immunoSEQ multiplex PCR, and TCRdb's table has in-frame clones only and misses some. The sample carries about 99,000 clones, less than 95% recorded once. These data originate in a study of OX40 agonist ivuxolimab in advanced cancers. Germline V gene data show CDR1 as SGHNT and CDR2 as YYREEE (reference sequence). The V end was cut by 0 bases, the J end by 5 bases, with 9 bases between. The CDR3 loop spans 14 amino acids. The study, taken as a whole, reports: The expanded peripheral T cells' antigen specificity was not determined.

This chain joins TRBV5-4 and TRBJ1-3; the D gene is possibly TRBD1 (5 bases). The source is an adult with an advanced solid tumor such as melanoma, head and neck, liver or kidney cancer. This material consisted of CD4+ or CD8+ T cells sorted from blood, taken in a trial of the OX40 agonist ivuxolimab. The chain's CDR3 is CASSLEQGRNTIYF. In DNA, the CDR3 is TGTGCCAGCAGCTTGGAGCAGGGTAGAAACACCATATATTTT.